This is a list of T cell receptor beta chains from one sample in a study of CD8+CD57+ T cells in acquired aplastic anemia. TCRdb independently ran MiXCR on the reads; one entry per CDR3 protein. This sample has some 200,000 distinct CDR3 sequences, with 48% found just once. Sequencing was carried out using sorted CD4+, CD8+, or CD8+CD57+ T cells (not recorded which) from PBMCs. Source of these receptors: a human donor with aplastic anemia. The conserved cysteine and the conserved F or W are not part of the CDR3 here. Clone size appears in some rows only: once, few, many, or a class for an expanded clone.

clone size | J gene | V gene | CDR3 protein
NA | TRBJ2-7 | TRBV20-1 | SATSAGQGLLEQY
many | TRBJ2-6 | TRBV14 | ASSQRQGSGANVLT
many | TRBJ2-2 | TRBV24-1 | ATSDPGASGSSSGTGELF
NA | TRBJ2-1 | TRBV7-3 | ASSTGGRARGEQF
NA | TRBJ2-7 | TRBV5-5 | ASSSRGRTYEQY
NA | TRBJ1-1 | TRBV19 | ASSKGRPNTEAF
few | TRBJ2-5 | TRBV10-3 | AISEEGWKTQY
NA | TRBJ1-1 | TRBV7-2 | ASSSDKNTEAF
NA | TRBJ2-7 | TRBV5-4 | ASSLATGPRYEQY
NA | TRBJ1-2 | TRBV19 | ASSPGAGATNGYT
many | TRBJ2-7 | TRBV20-1 | SARVASGRVSYEQY
NA | TRBJ2-7 | TRBV5-4 | ASSLVAVNEQY
many | TRBJ1-2 | TRBV7-9 | ASSFSGTGKRGLYGYT
NA | TRBJ1-3 | TRBV5-6 | ASSLADSGNTVY
many | TRBJ1-5 | TRBV6-1 | ASSLNSNQPQH
many | TRBJ2-5 | TRBV12-3/TRBV12-4 | ASSLSGAETQY
once | TRBJ2-3 | TRBV24-1 | ATSDPEGTGNTDTQY
few | TRBJ1-6 | TRBV5-4 | ASSSSWDRRSYNSPLH